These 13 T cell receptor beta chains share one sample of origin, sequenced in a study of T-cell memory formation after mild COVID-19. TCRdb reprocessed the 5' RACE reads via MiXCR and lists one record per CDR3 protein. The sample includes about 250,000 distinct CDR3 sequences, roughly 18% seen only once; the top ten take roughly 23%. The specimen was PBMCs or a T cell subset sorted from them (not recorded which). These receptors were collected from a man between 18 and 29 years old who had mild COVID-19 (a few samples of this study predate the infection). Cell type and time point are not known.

The CDR3 spells CSAQGVWQPQHF. The CDR3 DNA reads as TGCAGTGCTCAGGGGGTATGGCAGCCCCAGCATTTT. J is TRBJ1-5 and V is TRBV20-1; the match to TRBD1 covers 7 bases. CDR3 length: 12 residues. V was pared by 5 bases and J by 7 bases, with 5 bases of the junction left unmatched. Germline V CDR1 and CDR2: DFQATT, SNEGSKA (reference sequence).

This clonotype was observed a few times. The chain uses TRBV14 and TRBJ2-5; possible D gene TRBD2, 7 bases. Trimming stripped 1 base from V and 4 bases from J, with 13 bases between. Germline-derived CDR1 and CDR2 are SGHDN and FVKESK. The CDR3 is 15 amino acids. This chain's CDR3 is CASSQALAGAETQYF. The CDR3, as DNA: TGTGCCAGCAGCCAAGCCTTGGCGGGGGCAGAGACCCAGTACTTC.

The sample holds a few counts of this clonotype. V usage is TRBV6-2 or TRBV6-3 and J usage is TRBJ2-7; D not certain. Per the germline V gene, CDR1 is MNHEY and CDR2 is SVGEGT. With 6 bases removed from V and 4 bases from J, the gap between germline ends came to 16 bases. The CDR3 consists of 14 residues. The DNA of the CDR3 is TGTGCCAGCAGACCCGGCCGGTCCTTGTACGAGCAGTACGTC. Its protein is CASRPGRSLYEQYV.

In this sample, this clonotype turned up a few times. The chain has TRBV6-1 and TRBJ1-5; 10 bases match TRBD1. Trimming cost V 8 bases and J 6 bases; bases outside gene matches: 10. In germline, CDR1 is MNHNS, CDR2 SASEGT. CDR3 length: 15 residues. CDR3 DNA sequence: TGTGCCAGCGGAATAAGCGGACAGGGGGGTCAGCCCCAGCATTTT. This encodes CASGISGQGGQPQHF.

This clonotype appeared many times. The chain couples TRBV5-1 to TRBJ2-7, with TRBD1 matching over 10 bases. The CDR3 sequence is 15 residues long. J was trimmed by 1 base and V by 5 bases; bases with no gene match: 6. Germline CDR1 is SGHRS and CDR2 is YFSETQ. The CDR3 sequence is CASRSGTGVSYEQYF. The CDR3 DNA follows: TGCGCCAGCAGATCCGGGACAGGGGTGTCCTACGAGCAGTACTTC.

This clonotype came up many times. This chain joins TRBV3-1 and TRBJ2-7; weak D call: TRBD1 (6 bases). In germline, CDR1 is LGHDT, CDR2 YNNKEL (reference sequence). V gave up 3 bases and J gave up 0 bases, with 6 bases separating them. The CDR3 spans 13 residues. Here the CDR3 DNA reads TGTGCCAGCAGCCAGGGGGCCTCCTACGAGCAGTACGTC. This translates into CASSQGASYEQYV.

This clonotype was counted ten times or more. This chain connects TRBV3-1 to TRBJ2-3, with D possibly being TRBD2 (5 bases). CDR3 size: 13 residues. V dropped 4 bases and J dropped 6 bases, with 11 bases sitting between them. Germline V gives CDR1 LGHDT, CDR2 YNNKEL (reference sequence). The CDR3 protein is CASSLRGPDTQYF. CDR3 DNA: TGTGCCAGCAGCCTGAGAGGGCCGGATACGCAGTATTTT.

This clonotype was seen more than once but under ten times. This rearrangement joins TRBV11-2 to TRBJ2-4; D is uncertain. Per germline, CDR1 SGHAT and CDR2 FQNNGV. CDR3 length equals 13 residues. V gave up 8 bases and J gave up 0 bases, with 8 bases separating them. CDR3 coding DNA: TGTGCCAGCCTAAGTTCAGCCAAAAACATTCAGTACTTC. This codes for CASLSSAKNIQYF.

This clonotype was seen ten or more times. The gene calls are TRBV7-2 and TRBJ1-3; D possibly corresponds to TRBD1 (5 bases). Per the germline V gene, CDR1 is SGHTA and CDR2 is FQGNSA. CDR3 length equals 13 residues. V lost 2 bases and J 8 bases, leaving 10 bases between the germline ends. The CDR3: CASSLNAGDTIYF. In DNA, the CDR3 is TGTGCCAGCAGCTTAAATGCGGGGGACACCATATATTTT.

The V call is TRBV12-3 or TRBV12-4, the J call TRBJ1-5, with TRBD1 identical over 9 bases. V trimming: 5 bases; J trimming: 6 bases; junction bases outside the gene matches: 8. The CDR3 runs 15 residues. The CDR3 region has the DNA TGTGCCAGCAGTCTATTCGACAGGGGGTCTCAGCCCCAGCATTTT. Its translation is CASSLFDRGSQPQHF.

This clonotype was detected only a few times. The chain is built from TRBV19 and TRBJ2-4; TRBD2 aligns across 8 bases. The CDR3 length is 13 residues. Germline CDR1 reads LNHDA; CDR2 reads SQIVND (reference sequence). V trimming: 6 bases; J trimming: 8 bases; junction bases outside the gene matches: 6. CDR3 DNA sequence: TGTGCCAGTAGACCCGGGACTAGAGACATTCAGTACTTC. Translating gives CASRPGTRDIQYF.

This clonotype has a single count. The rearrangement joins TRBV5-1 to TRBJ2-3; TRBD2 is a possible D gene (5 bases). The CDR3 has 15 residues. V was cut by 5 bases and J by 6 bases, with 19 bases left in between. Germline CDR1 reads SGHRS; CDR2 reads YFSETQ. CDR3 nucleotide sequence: TGCGCCAGCAGGCCGGACTCAACAGCCGGGGATACGCAGTATTTT. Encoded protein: CASRPDSTAGDTQYF.

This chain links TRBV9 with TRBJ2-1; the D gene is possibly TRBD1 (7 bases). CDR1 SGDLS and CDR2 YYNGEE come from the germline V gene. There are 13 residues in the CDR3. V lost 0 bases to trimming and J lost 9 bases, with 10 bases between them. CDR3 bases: TGTGCCAGCAGCGTAGGGGGGGACAGTGAGCAGTTCTTC. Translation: CASSVGGDSEQFF.